The 5 T cell receptor beta chains below were found in one sample sequenced in a study of blood T cell repertoires in COVID-19 (dated by TCRdb to 2019 to 2021). Preparation of the library involved the immunoSEQ multiplex PCR assay. The table comes from immuneACCESS by way of TCRdb, which keeps in-frame sequences with V and J called. Part of the clones is missing from these tables; in studies checked, under half for an unresolved V gene and the rest for unknown reasons. In this sample the table shows about 220,000 clones, 84% of which occur a single time. 9.7% of the sample is in the top ten clones. The sample comprised peripheral blood. All receptors come from a man aged 50 or older with active or convalescent COVID-19.

J is TRBJ2-5 and V is TRBV7-2; D ambiguous. The CDR3 is 14 amino acids. Trimming stripped 3 bases from V and 1 base from J, with 9 bases between. Germline V gene data show CDR1 as SGHTA and CDR2 as FQGNSA. The CDR3 is CASSLRRGQETQYF. The CDR3 DNA is TGTGCCAGCAGCTTGAGGCGCGGCCAAGAGACCCAGTACTTC.

This sequence joins TRBV5-8 and TRBJ2-7, with 8 bases aligning to TRBD2. Germline values: CDR1 SGHTS, CDR2 YDEGEE. The CDR3 runs 15 residues. The trim removed 1 base at V and 6 bases at J, leaving 9 bases unmatched. The CDR3: CASSLRTSLTLEQYF. The CDR3 DNA is TGTGCCAGCAGCTTGAGGACTAGCTTAACTCTCGAGCAGTACTTC.

Of note for this clone: Other nucleotide sequences in the sample specify the same CDR3. J is TRBJ2-2 and V is TRBV18, with D possibly matching TRBD1 (6 bases). The CDR3 length is 15 residues. V was shortened by 1 base and J by 7 bases, with 13 bases between the two germline ends. In germline, CDR1 is KGHSH, CDR2 LQKENI. This CDR3 is CASSPRQTGSGELFF. The CDR3, as DNA: TGTGCCAGCTCACCACGGCAAACAGGGAGCGGGGAGCTGTTTTTT.

CDR3 sequence: CASSQVTGVGYTF. As DNA, the CDR3 is TGCGCCAGCAGCCAAGTAACAGGGGTGGGCTACACCTTC. The chain is built from TRBV4-1 and TRBJ1-2, with 7 bases lining up with TRBD1. The germline gives CDR1 MGHRA, CDR2 YSYEKL. Unmatched junction bases numbered 4, after V lost 1 base and J lost 8 bases. The CDR3 length is 13 residues.

The V gene is TRBV28, the J gene TRBJ2-3; 9 bases fit TRBD2. The CDR3 sequence is 17 residues long. Unmatched junction bases numbered 13, after V lost 5 bases and J lost 4 bases. Germline CDR1 MDHEN, CDR2 SYDVKM. In DNA, the CDR3 is TGTGCCAGCAGTGATCCTCTGGCGGGGGGGCTAGCAGATACGCAGTATTTT. This encodes CASSDPLAGGLADTQYF.